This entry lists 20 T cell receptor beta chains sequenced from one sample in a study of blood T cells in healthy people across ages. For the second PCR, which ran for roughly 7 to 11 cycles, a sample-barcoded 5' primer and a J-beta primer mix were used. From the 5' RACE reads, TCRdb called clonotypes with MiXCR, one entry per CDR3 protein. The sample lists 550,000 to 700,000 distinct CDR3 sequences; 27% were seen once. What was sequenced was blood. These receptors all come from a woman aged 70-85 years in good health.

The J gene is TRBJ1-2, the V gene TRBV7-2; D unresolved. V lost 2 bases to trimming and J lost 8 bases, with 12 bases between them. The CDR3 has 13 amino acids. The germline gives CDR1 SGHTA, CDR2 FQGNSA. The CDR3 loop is CASSLNRPSGYTF. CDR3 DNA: TGTGCCAGCAGCTTAAACCGCCCCTCGGGCTACACCTTC.

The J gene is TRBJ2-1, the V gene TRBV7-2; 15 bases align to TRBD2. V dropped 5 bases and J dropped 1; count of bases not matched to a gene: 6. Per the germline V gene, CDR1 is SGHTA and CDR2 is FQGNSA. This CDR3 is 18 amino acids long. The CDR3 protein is CASSVGLAGGPSYNEQFF. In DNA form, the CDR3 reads TGTGCCAGCAGCGTAGGACTAGCGGGAGGGCCGTCCTACAATGAGCAGTTCTTC.

The CDR3 nucleotides are TGTGCCAGTAGTGTCAGTTACGGGTTAGATGGCTACACCTTC. It translates to CASSVSYGLDGYTF. The rearrangement joins TRBV19 to TRBJ1-2; unclear D gene. The germline V and J ends were trimmed by 5 bases and 6 bases, with 16 bases remaining between them. The CDR3 runs 14 residues. From germline, CDR1 is LNHDA and CDR2 SQIVND (reference sequence).

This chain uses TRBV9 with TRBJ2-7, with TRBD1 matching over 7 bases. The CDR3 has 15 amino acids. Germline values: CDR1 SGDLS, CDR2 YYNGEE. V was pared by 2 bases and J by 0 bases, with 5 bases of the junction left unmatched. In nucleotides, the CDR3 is TGTGCCAGCAGCGTGACAGGGACCAACTCCTACGAGCAGTACTTC. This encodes CASSVTGTNSYEQYF.

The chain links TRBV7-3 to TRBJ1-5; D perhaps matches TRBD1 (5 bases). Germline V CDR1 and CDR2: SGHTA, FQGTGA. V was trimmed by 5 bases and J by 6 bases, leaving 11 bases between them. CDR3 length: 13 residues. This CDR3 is CASSRGEGQPQHF. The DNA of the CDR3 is TGTGCCAGCAGCCGAGGGGAGGGTCAGCCCCAGCATTTT.

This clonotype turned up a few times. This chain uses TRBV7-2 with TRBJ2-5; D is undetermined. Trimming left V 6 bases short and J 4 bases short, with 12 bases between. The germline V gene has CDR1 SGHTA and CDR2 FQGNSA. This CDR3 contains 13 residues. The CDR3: CASSFGSTETQYF. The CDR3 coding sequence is TGTGCCAGCAGTTTTGGTAGCACAGAGACCCAGTACTTC.

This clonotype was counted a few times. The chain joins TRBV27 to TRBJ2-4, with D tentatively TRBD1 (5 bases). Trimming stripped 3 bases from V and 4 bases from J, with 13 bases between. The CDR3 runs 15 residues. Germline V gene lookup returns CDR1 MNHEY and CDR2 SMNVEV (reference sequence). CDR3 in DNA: TGTGCCAGCAGTTTCGGCAGGGTGTCGAAAAACATTCAGTACTTC. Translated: CASSFGRVSKNIQYF.

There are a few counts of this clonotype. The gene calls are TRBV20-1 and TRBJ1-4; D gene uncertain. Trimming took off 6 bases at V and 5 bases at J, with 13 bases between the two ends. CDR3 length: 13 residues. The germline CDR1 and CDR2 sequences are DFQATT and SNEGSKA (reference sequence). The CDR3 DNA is TGCAGTGCCACACCTGGCGGGAATGAAAAACTGTTTTTT. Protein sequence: CSATPGGNEKLFF.

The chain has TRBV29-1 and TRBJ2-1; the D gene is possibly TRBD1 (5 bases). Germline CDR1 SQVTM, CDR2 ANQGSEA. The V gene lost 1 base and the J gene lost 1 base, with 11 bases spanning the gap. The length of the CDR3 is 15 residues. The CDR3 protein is CSVEGQISSYNEQFF. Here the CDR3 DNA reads TGCAGCGTTGAAGGACAGATTTCTTCCTACAATGAGCAGTTCTTC.

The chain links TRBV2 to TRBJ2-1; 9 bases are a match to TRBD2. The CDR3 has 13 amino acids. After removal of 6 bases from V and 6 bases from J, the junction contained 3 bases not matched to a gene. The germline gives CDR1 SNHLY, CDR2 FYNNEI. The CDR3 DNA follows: TGTGCCAGCAGATCGGGACTAGCCAATGAGCAGTTCTTC. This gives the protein CASRSGLANEQFF.

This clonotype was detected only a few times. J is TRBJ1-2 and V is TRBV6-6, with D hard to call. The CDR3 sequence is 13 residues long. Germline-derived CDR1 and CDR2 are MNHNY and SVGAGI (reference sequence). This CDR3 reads CASETEGFYGYTF. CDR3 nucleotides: TGTGCTAGCGAAACGGAGGGATTCTATGGCTACACCTTC.

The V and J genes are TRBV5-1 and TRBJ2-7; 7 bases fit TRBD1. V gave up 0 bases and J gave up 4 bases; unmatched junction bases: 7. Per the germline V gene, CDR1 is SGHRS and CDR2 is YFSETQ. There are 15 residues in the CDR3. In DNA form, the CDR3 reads TGCGCCAGCAGCTTGGGACAGGGATCATTATACGAGCAGTACTTC. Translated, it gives CASSLGQGSLYEQYF.

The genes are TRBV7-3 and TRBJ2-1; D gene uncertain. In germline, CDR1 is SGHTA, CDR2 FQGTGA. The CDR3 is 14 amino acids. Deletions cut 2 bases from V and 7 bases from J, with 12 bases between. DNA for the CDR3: TGTGCCAGCAGCTTATCTGGGATAGGGAATGAGCAGTTCTTC. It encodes CASSLSGIGNEQFF.

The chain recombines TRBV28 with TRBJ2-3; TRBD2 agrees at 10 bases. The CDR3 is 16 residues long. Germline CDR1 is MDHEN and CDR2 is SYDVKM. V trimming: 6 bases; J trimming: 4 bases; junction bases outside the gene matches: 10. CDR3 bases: TGTGCCAGCAGACCGGCTAGCGGGAGAATGCCAGATACGCAGTATTTT. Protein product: CASRPASGRMPDTQYF.

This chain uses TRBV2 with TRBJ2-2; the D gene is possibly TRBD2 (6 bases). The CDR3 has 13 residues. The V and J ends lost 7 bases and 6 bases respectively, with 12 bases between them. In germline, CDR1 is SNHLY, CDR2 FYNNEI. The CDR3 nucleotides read TGTGCCAGCATACGCGGGGAGGCCGGGGAGCTGTTTTTT. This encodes CASIRGEAGELFF.

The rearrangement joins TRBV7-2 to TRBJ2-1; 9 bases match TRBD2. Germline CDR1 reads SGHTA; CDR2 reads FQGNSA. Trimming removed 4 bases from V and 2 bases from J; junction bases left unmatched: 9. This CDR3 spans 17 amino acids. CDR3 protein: CASSYLGGGAAYNEQFF. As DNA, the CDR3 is TGTGCCAGCAGCTACCTTGGCGGGGGGGCGGCCTACAATGAGCAGTTCTTC.

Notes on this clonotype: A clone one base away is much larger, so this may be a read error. The CDR3 is CASSRDREYEQYF. The CDR3 bases are TGTGCCAGCAGCCGGGACAGGGAATACGAGCAGTACTTC. The chain joins TRBV7-2 to TRBJ2-7; the match to TRBD1 covers 9 bases. The CDR3 length is 13 residues. Germline values: CDR1 SGHTA, CDR2 FQGNSA. The ends lost 5 bases at V and 4 bases at J; junction bases unmatched: 3.

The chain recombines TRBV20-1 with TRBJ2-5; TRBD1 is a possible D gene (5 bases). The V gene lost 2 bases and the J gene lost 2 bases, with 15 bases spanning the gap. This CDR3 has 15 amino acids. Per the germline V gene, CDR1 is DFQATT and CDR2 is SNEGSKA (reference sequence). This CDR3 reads CSARLPGKSQETQYF. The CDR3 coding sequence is TGCAGTGCTAGACTCCCAGGGAAATCTCAAGAGACCCAGTACTTC.

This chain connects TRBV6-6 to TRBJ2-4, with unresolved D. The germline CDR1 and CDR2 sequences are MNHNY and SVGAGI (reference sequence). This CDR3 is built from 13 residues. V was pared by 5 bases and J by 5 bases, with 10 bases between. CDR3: CASSGPGENIQYF. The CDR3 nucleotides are TGTGCCAGCAGTGGCCCCGGCGAAAACATTCAGTACTTC.

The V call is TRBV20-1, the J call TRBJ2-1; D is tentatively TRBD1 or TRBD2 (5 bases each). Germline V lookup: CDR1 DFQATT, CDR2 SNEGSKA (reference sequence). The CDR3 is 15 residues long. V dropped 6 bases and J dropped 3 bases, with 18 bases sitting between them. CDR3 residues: CSALLPGRFYNEQFF. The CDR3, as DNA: TGCAGTGCCCTACTACCGGGACGATTCTACAATGAGCAGTTCTTC.